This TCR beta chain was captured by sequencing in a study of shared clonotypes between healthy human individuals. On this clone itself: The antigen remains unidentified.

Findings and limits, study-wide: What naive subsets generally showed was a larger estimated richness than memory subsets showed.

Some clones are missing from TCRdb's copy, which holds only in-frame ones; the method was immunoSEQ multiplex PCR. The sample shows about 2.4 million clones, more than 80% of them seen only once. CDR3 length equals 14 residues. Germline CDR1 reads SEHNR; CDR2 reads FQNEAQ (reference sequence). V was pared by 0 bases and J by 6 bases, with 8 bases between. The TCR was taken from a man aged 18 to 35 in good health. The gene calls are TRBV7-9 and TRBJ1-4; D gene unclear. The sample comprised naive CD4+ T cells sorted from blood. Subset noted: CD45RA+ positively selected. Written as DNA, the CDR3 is TGTGCCAGCAGCTTAGCGGGATTCTATGAAAAACTGTTTTTT. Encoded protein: CASSLAGFYEKLFF.